The clone carrying this TCR beta chain was counted many times. Its antigen remains unknown. TCRdb re-called the 5' RACE reads with MiXCR, one entry per CDR3 protein. Here the sample spans roughly 23,000 distinct CDR3 sequences, approximately 4.3% being singletons. Time point noted: sample taken at primary tumor resection. Unsorted whole RNA of tumor, nontumor lung or frozen PBMC was sequenced. This CDR3 has 19 residues. Germline CDR1 SGHRS, CDR2 YFSETQ. Trimming pared 4 bases from V and 4 bases from J, leaving 26 bases between. This entry comes from a study of spatial heterogeneity in lung cancer. The wider study: The study consistently detected more beta-chain than alpha-chain sequences. General study points: Expanded intratumoral alpha and beta TCR counts tracked tumor mutation counts. Alpha chain coverage of tumor T cells was estimated at about 7%, and beta chain coverage at roughly 14%.

The sequence came from a male donor with early-stage non-small cell lung cancer. Material: lung tumor tissue, obtained at surgery. This sequence joins TRBV5-1 and TRBJ2-2; D possibly corresponds to TRBD2 (6 bases). The DNA for the CDR3 is TGCGCCAGCAGCCCCTCACTAAGATCCAGGGAGGTGGGCACCGGGGAGCTGTTTTTT. It encodes CASSPSLRSREVGTGELFF.